Listed below are T cell receptor beta chains from one sample, sequenced in a study of T cell responses to AZD1222 COVID-19 vaccine. Method: immunoSEQ multiplex PCR; TCRdb's copy keeps in-frame clones and lacks some. The sample lists some 66,000 clones, approximately 84% occurring once. Material: peripheral blood, obtained on day 0 of AZD1222 vaccination. All receptors come from an adult in good health. CDR3s include the opening cysteine and the closing phenylalanine or tryptophan. A D gene is named only where the DNA matches it firmly.

CDR3: CASSLGFGQGETQYF; DNA: TGTGCCAGCAGCTTAGGTTTTGGGCAGGGGGAGACCCAGTACTTC; D: NA; J: TRBJ2-5; V: TRBV11-3
CDR3: CASNMDRVSGSTIYF; DNA: TGTGCCAGCAACATGGACAGGGTCAGTGGAAGCACCATATATTTT; D: TRBD1; J: TRBJ1-3; V: TRBV27
CDR3: CSASLGFYGYTF; DNA: TGCAGTGCTAGTTTGGGATTCTATGGCTACACCTTC; D: NA; J: TRBJ1-2; V: TRBV20-1
CDR3: CASRNGTSGKKTQYF; DNA: TGCGCCAGCAGGAATGGGACTAGCGGGAAAAAGACCCAGTACTTC; D: TRBD2; J: TRBJ2-5; V: TRBV10-2
CDR3: CASSAPEGRGVQETQYF; DNA: TGTGCCAGCAGCGCACCAGAGGGGCGAGGGGTCCAAGAGACCCAGTACTTC; D: NA; J: TRBJ2-5; V: TRBV9
CDR3: CASSQEPHWPQHF; DNA: TGTGCCAGCAGCCAAGAACCGCATTGGCCCCAGCATTTT; D: NA; J: TRBJ1-5; V: TRBV4-2
CDR3: CASSLVSSGTSTDTQYF; DNA: TGTGCCAGCAGTTTAGTGTCTAGCGGGACTAGCACAGATACGCAGTATTTT; D: TRBD2; J: TRBJ2-3; V: TRBV28
CDR3: CASSLEAGGYNEQFF; DNA: TGCGCCAGCAGCTTGGAGGCGGGAGGGTACAATGAGCAGTTCTTC; D: TRBD2; J: TRBJ2-1; V: TRBV5-1
CDR3: CASSLGLGFRGQETQYF; DNA: TGTGCCAGCAGCCTGGGACTAGGTTTCAGGGGACAAGAGACCCAGTACTTC; D: TRBD2; J: TRBJ2-5; V: TRBV9
CDR3: CASSYLQGSTEAFF; DNA: TGTGCCAGCAGTTACTTGCAGGGGTCCACTGAAGCTTTCTTT; D: NA; J: TRBJ1-1; V: TRBV6-5
CDR3: CSASSVGAKNIQYF; DNA: TGCAGTGCTAGTTCGGTCGGAGCCAAAAACATTCAGTACTTC; D: NA; J: TRBJ2-4; V: TRBV20-1